This TCR beta chain was obtained from a study of Ad26.COV2.S vaccination and SARS-CoV-2 variants (TCRdb year 2021). Context from the whole study: TCRbeta repertoire sequencing served as the tool for gauging how specific and how broad the SARS-CoV-2-reactive T cell receptors were following Ad26.COV2.S vaccination. The TCR-sequenced set comprised approximately 32 samples: 19 Ad26.COV2.S vaccine recipients, 5 placebo recipients and 8 SARS-CoV-2 convalescent individuals.

Read against the paper, the sample's time point label means: individuals recovered from natural SARS-CoV-2 infection. Results the study describes overall, beyond this receptor: Comparable non-spike TCR breadth was observed between vaccine and placebo recipients, consistent with only spike being contained in the vaccine. Compared with placebo recipients, Ad26.COV2.S recipients showed higher spike-specific TCR breadth (P = 0.0014). After vaccination, spike-specific CD8+ and CD4+ T cell responses were reported to show substantial breadth. The authors noted that total T cell responses may have been underestimated by the TCR breadth and depth analyses.

About this clone itself: Which antigen it targets is not known. Nothing much larger sits one base from this clone, and base qualities are not available.

The immunoSEQ Assay was the method used to sequence TCRbeta CDR3 regions. After extraction, genomic DNA underwent amplification by bias-controlled multiplex PCR, followed by high-throughput sequencing. Processing in the source paper ran as follows. Collapsing and filtering of sequences were performed to quantify the absolute abundance of each unique TCRbeta CDR3 region. T cell fraction was estimated by normalization of TCRbeta template counts to usable DNA, with usable DNA being measured through amplification of reference genes present in all nucleated cells. Repertoire TCRs were annotated as SARS-CoV-2-specific by exact matching of V gene, CDR3 amino acid sequence and J gene to a known reactive TCR set. MIRA supplied the reference SARS-CoV-2 TCR set, which was filtered for enrichment in COVID-19-positive ImmuneCODE repertoires so that public or cross-reactive TCRs were removed. Using the MIRA antigens, annotated TCRs were further analysed by specific ORF or by position within an ORF. Breadth was defined as annotated unique rearrangements over total unique productive rearrangements; depth was the summed frequency of those rearrangements. Two-sided Wilcoxon rank-sum tests were used to compare TCR breadth between groups. TCRdb's version of the immuneACCESS table is confined to in-frame rearrangements and falls short of the full clone set. An unresolved V gene accounts for under half of the shortfall where checked; the remainder is of unknown origin. The V and J calls and the clone size are those of that table, but D and trimming were determined from the DNA. Across this sample there are 97,000 or so clones, with around 80% seen only once. Clones ranked in the top ten supply around a sixth of the sample.

There are 16 amino acids in the CDR3, from cysteine to phenylalanine inclusive. Only the CDR3 part of the read is kept: 48 bases, read in frame from the first base. Germline trimming amounts to 4 bases on V and 7 bases on J, with 10 as the count of junction bases outside the gene matches. CDR1 and CDR2, looked up from the germline V gene, are MDHEN and SYDVKM. Rearrangement joined TRBV28 to TRBJ1-4; TRBD1 matches 9 bases in the middle. The clonotype comes from a human donor who had recovered from COVID-19. Here the sequenced sample was peripheral blood, taken after recovery from COVID-19. For the CDR3, the sequence is CASSSLDRGGGEKLFF. Read as DNA, the sequence is TGTGCCAGCAGTTCCCTGGACAGGGGAGGAGGTGAAAAACTGTTTTTT.